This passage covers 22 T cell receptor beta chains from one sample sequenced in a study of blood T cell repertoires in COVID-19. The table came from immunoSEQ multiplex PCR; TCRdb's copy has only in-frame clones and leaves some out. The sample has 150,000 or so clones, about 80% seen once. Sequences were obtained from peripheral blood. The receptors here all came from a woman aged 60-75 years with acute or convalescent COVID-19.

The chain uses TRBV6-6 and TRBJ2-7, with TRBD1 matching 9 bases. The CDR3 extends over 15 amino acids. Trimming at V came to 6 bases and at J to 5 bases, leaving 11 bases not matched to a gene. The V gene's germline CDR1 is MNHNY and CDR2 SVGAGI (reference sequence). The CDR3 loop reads CASSLVGTGTNEQYF. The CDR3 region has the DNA TGTGCCAGCAGCCTCGTAGGGACAGGGACCAACGAGCAGTACTTC.

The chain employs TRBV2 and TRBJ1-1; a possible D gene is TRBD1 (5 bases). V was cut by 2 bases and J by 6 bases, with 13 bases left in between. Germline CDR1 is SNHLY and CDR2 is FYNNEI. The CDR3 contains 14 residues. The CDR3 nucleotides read TGTGCCAGCAGTGAATTGGGCAGGGTCCCTGAAGCTTTCTTT. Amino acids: CASSELGRVPEAFF.

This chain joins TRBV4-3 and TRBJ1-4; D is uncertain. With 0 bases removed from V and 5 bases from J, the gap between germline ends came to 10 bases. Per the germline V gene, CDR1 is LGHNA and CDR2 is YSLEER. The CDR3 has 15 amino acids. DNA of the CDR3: TGCGCCAGCAGCCAAGATGGGCAAGGAAATGAAAAACTGTTTTTT. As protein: CASSQDGQGNEKLFF.

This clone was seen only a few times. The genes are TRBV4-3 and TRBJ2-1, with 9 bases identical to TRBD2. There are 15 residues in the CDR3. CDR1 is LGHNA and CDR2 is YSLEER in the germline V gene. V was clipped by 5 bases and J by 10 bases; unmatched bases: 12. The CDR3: CASSLGLAGFAEQFF. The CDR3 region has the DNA TGCGCCAGCAGCTTGGGGCTAGCGGGGTTCGCCGAGCAGTTCTTC.

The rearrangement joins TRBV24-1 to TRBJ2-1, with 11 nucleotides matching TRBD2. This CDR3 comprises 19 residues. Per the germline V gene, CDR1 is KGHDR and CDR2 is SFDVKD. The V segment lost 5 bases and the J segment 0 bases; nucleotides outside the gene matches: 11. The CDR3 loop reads CATSATRPGTSGSYNEQFF. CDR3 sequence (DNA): TGTGCCACCAGTGCGACTAGACCCGGGACTAGCGGCTCCTACAATGAGCAGTTCTTC.

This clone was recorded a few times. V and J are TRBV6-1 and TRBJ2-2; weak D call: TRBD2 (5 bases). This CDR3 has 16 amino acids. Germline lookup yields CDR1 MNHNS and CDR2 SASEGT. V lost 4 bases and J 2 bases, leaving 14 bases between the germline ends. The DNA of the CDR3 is TGTGCCAGCAGTGCAGGACTCTTAGCTAACACCGGGGAGCTGTTTTTT. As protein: CASSAGLLANTGELFF.

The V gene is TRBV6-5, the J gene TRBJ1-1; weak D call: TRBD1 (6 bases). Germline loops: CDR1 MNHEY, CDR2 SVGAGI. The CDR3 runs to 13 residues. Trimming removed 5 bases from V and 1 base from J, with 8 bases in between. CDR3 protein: CASSPTGNTEAFF. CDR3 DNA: TGTGCCAGCAGTCCGACAGGGAACACTGAAGCTTTCTTT.

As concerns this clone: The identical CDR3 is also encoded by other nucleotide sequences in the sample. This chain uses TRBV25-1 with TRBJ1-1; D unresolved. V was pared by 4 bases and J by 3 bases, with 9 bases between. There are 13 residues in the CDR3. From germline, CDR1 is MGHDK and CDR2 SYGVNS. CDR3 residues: CASSVTGYTEAFF. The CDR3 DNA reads TGTGCCAGCAGTGTAACGGGTTACACTGAAGCTTTCTTT.

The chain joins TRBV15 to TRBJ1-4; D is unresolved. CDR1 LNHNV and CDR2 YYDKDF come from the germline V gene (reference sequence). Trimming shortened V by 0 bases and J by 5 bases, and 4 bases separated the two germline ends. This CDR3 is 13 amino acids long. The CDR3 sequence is CATSRDGNEKLFF. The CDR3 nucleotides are TGTGCCACCAGCAGAGATGGCAATGAAAAACTGTTTTTT. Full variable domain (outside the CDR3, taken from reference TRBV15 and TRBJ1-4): DAMVIQNPRYQVTQFGKPVTLSCSQTLNHNVMYWYQQKSSQAPKLLFHYYDKDFNNEADTPDNFQSRRPNTSFCFLDIRSPGLGDTAMYLCATSRDGNEKLFFGSGTQLSVL.

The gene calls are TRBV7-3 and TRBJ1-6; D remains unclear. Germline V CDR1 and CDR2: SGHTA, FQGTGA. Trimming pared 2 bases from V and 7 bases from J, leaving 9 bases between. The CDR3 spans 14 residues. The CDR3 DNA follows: TGTGCCAGCAGCTTATTAGCCCGAAATTCACCCCTCCACTTT. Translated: CASSLLARNSPLHF.

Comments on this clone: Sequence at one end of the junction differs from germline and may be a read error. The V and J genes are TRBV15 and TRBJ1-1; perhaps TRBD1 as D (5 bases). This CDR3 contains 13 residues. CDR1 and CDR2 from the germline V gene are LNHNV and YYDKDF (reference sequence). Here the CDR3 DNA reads TGTGCCACCAGCAGAGATCGGGTCAGGGTGGCCGCCTTT. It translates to CATSRDRVRVAAF. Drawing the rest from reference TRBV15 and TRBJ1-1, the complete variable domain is DAMVIQNPRYQVTQFGKPVTLSCSQTLNHNVMYWYQQKSSQAPKLLFHYYDKDFNNEADTPDNFQSRRPNTSFCFLDIRSPGLGDTAMYLCATSRDRVRVAAFGQGTRLTVV.

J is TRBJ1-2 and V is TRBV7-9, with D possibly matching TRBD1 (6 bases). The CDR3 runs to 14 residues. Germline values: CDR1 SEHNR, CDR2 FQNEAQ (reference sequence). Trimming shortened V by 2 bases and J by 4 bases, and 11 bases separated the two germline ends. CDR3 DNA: TGTGCCAGCAGCTTACACACAGGGCCCTATGGCTACACCTTC. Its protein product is CASSLHTGPYGYTF.

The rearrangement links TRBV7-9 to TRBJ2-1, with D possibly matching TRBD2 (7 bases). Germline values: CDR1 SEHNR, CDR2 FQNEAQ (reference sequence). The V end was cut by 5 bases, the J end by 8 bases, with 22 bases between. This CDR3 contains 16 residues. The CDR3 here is CASSQIPRQAGDEQFF. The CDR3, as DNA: TGTGCCAGCAGCCAAATTCCCCGACAGGCGGGGGATGAGCAGTTCTTC.

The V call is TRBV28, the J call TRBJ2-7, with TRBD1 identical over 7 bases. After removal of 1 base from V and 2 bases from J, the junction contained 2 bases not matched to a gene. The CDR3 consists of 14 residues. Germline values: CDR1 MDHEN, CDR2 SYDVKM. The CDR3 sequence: CASSLFQGAYEQYF. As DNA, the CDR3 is TGTGCCAGCAGTTTATTCCAGGGGGCCTACGAGCAGTACTTC.

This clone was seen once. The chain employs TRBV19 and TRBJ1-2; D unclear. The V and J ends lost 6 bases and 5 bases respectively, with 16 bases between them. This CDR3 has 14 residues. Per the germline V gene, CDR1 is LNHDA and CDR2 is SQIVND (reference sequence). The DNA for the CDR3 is TGTGCCAGTAGAGGTAGCCACACCGAATATGGCTACACCTTC. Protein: CASRGSHTEYGYTF. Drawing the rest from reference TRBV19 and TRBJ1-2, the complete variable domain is DGGITQSPKYLFRKEGQNVTLSCEQNLNHDAMYWYRQDPGQGLRLIYYSQIVNDFQKGDIAEGYSVSREKKESFPLTVTSAQKNPTAFYLCASRGSHTEYGYTFGSGTRLTVV.

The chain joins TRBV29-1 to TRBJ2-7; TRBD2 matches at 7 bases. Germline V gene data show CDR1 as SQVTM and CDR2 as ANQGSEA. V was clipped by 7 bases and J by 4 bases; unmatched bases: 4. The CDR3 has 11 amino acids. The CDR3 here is CSGGEGYEQYF. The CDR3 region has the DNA TGCAGCGGGGGGGAGGGGTACGAGCAGTACTTC.

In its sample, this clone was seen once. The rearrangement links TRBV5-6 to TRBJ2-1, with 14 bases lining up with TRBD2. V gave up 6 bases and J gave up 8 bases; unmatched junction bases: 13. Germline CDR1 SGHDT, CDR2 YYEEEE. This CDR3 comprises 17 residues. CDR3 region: CASTPGMTSGRVYEQFF. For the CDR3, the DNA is TGTGCCAGCACCCCGGGGATGACTAGCGGGAGGGTGTATGAGCAGTTCTTC.

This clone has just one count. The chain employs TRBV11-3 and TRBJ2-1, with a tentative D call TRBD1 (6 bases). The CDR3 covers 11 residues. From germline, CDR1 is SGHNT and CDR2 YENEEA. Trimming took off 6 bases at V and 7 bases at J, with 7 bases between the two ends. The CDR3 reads CASSTGNEQFF. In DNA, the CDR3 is TGTGCCAGCAGTACAGGGAATGAGCAGTTCTTC.

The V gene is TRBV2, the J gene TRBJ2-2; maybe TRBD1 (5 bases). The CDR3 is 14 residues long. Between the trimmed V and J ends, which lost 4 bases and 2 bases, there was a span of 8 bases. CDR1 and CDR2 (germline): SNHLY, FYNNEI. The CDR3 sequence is CASSGQSNTGELFF. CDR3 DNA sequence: TGTGCCAGCAGTGGACAGTCTAACACCGGGGAGCTGTTTTTT.

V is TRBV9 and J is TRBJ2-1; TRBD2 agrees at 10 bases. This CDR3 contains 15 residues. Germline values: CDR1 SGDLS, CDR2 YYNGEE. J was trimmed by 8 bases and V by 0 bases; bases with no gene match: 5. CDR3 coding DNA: TGTGCCAGCAGCGTAGGGCTAGCGGGAGTCTATGAGCAGTTCTTC. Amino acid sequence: CASSVGLAGVYEQFF.

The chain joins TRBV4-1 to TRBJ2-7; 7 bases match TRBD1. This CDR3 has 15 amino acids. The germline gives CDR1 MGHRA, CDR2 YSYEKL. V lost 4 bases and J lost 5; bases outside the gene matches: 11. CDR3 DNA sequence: TGCGCCAGCAGCCCTCAGCACGACAGGGCGGACGAGCAGTACTTC. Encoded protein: CASSPQHDRADEQYF.

The CDR3 region has the DNA TGTGCCAGCCGTACCCAGGGAAACCAGCCCCAGCATTTT. It yields the protein CASRTQGNQPQHF. The rearrangement joins TRBV2 to TRBJ1-5; D possibly corresponds to TRBD1 (5 bases). The germline CDR1 and CDR2 sequences are SNHLY and FYNNEI. V was trimmed by 8 bases and J by 7 bases, leaving 15 bases between them. This CDR3 is 13 amino acids long.